This record covers a single T cell receptor (beta chain). This sample is part of a study of OX40 agonist ivuxolimab in advanced cancers. A history of autoimmune disease or systemic immunosuppression excluded patients. Here immunoSEQ multiplex PCR was the method, and the copy in TCRdb shows in-frame clones only, minus some. In the table there are roughly 64,000 clones, about four fifths of which are singletons. The source material was CD4+ or CD8+ T cells sorted from blood, sampled in a trial of the OX40 agonist ivuxolimab. The sequence derives from an adult with an advanced solid tumor such as melanoma, head and neck, liver or kidney cancer.

The CDR3 sequence: CASSSLTGGHYNEQFF. Here the CDR3 DNA reads TGTGCCAGCAGTTCGCTCACCGGGGGCCATTACAATGAGCAGTTCTTC. The chain uses TRBV5-4 and TRBJ2-1; D tentatively fits TRBD1 or TRBD2 (6 bases each). CDR3 size: 16 residues. Germline values: CDR1 SGHNT, CDR2 YYREEE (reference sequence). With 5 bases removed from V and 4 bases from J, the gap between germline ends came to 19 bases.